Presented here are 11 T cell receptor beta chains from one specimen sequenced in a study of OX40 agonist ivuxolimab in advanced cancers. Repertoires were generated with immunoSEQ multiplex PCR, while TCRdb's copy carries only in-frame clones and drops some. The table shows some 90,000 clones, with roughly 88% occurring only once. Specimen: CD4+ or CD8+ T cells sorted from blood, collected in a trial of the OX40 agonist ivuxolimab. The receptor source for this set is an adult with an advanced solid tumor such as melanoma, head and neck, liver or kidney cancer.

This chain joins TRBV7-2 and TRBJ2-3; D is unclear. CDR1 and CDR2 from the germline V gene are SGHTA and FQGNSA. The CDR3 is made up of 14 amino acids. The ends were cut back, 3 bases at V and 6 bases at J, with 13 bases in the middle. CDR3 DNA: TGTGCCAGCAGCTTTCAGCGATACCGGGATACGCAGTATTTT. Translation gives CASSFQRYRDTQYF.

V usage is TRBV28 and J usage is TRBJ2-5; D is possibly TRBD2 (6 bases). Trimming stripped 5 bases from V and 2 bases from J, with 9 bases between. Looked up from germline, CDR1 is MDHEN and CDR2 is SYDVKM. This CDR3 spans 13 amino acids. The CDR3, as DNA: TGTGCCAGCAGTGCCGGGGGACAAGAGACCCAGTACTTC. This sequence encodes CASSAGGQETQYF.

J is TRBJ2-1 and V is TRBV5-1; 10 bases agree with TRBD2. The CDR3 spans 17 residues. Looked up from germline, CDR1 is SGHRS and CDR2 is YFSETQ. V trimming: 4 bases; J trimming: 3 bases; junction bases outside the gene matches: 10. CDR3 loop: CASSLPPSGSFYNEQFF. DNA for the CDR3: TGCGCCAGCAGCCTCCCCCCTAGCGGGAGTTTCTACAATGAGCAGTTCTTC.

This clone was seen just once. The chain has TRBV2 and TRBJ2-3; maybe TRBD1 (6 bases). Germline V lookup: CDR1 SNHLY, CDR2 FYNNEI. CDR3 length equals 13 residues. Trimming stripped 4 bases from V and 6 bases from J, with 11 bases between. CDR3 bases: TGTGCCAGCAGTGGCCAGGGGTTGGATACGCAGTATTTT. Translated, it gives CASSGQGLDTQYF.

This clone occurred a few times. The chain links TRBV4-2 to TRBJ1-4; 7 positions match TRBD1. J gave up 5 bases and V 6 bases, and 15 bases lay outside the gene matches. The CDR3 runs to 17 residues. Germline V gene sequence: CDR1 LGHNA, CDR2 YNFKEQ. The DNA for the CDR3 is TGTGCCAGCAGTGCAGGTGGCTCCGGGACAGAAAATGAAAAACTGTTTTTT. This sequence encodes CASSAGGSGTENEKLFF.

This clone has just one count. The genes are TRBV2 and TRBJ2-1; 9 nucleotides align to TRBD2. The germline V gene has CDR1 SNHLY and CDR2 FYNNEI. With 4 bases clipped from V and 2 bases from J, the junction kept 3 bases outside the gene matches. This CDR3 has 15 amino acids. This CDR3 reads CASSGLAGPYNEQFF. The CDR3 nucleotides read TGTGCCAGCAGTGGGCTAGCGGGACCCTACAATGAGCAGTTCTTC.

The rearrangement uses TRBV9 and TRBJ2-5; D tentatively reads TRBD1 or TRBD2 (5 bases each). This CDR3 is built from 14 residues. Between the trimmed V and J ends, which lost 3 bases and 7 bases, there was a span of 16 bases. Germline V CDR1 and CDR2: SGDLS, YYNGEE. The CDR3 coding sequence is TGTGCCAGCAGCGACCGCAGGGTTGGGGGGACCCAGTACTTC. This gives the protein CASSDRRVGGTQYF.

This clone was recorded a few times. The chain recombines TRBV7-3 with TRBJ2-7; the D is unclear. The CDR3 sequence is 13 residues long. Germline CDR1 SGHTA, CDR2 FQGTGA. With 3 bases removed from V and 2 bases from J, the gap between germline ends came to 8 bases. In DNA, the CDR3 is TGTGCCAGCAGCTTGGGCGCGACCTACGAGCAGTACTTC. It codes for CASSLGATYEQYF.

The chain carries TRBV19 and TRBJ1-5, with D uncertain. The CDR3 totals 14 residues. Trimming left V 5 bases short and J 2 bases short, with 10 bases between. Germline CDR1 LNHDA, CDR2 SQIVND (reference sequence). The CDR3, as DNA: TGTGCCAGTAGTCAGGTATCCGGCAATCAGCCCCAGCATTTT. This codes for CASSQVSGNQPQHF.

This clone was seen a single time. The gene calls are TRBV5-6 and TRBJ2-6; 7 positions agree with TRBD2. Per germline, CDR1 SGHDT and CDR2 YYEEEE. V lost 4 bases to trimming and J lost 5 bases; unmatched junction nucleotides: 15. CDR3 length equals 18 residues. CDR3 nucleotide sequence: TGTGCCAGCAGCCCCATTGGAGTGCGGGAGTCCTGGGCCAACGTCCTGACTTTC. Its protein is CASSPIGVRESWANVLTF.

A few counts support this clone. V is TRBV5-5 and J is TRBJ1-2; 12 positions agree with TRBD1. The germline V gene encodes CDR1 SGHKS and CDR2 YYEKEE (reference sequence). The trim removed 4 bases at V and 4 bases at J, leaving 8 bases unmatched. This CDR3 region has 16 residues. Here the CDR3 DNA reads TGTGCCAGCAGCCAGGGACAGGGGGCGTACTCCTATGGCTACACCTTC. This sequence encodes CASSQGQGAYSYGYTF.